The rows below give T cell receptor beta chains drawn from one sample of a study of control samples from healthy donors and cancer patients. Profiled with immunoSEQ multiplex PCR; TCRdb holds only in-frame clones, not every one. The data contain more than 85,000 clones, 90% to 95% of them seen just once; the ten biggest clones take up under 2.5%. The sequenced sample was blood. The receptors shown here come from a woman aged 18-29 years in good health. Both conserved end residues are part of each CDR3. The order of the fields is J gene, clone size, D gene, V gene, CDR3 protein, CDR3 DNA. D genes are given only for firm matches. Size tells how often a clone was seen (once, few, many) or the class of an expanded clone, and some rows leave it out.

TRBJ1-6 NA NA TRBV27 CASSLVSRGAYNSPLHF TGTGCCAGCAGTTTAGTTAGCCGTGGGGCATATAATTCACCCCTCCACTTT
TRBJ2-6 few NA TRBV30 CAWSVGASSSGANVLTF TGTGCCTGGAGTGTGGGGGCCTCGTCCTCTGGGGCCAACGTCCTGACTTTC
TRBJ2-7 NA TRBD1 TRBV19 CATGDRGHEQYF TGTGCCACCGGGGACAGGGGCCACGAGCAGTACTTC
TRBJ1-1 NA NA TRBV7-8 CASSLVESAGQPDLIF TGTGCCAGCAGCTTAGTCGAATCTGCGGGACAACCCGATTTAATATTT
TRBJ1-5 NA NA TRBV5-1 CASSLDGGNQPQHF TGCGCCAGCAGCTTGGACGGAGGTAATCAGCCCCAGCATTTT
TRBJ2-7 NA NA TRBV14 CASSQGLASVQYF TGTGCCAGCAGCCAAGGGCTAGCGAGCGTGCAGTACTTC
TRBJ2-7 medium-sized TRBD1 TRBV5-4 CASSLDRGGSYEQYF TGTGCCAGCAGCCTCGACAGGGGGGGCTCCTACGAGCAGTACTTC
TRBJ2-2 NA NA TRBV6-5 CASSYLAGPNTGELFF TGTGCCAGCAGTTACTTGGCAGGTCCTAACACCGGGGAGCTGTTTTTT
TRBJ2-7 NA TRBD1 TRBV27 CASTPLRGTASYEQYF TGTGCCAGCACCCCATTGAGAGGGACAGCCTCCTACGAGCAGTACTTC
TRBJ2-1 NA NA TRBV18 CASSRYEIIDYNEQFF TGTGCCAGCTCGCGCTATGAAATAATCGACTACAATGAGCAGTTCTTC
TRBJ1-2 NA TRBD1 TRBV19 CASSPQGAADYGYTF TGTGCCAGTAGTCCGCAGGGGGCGGCCGACTATGGCTACACCTTC
TRBJ2-5 NA NA TRBV4-1 CASSLRIDSTTETQYF TGCGCCAGCAGCCTGAGAATCGACTCCACGACGGAGACCCAGTACTTC
TRBJ1-5 NA NA TRBV6-5 CASSPGGNNQPQHF TGTGCCAGCAGCCCAGGCGGTAACAATCAGCCCCAGCATTTT
TRBJ2-7 once TRBD1 TRBV5-1 CASSLGTGLNYGYEQYF TGCGCCAGCAGCTTAGGGACAGGGCTGAATTATGGCTACGAGCAGTACTTC
TRBJ2-5 NA NA TRBV5-1 CASSLSLQKETQYF TGCGCCAGCAGCTTGAGCCTACAGAAAGAGACCCAGTACTTC